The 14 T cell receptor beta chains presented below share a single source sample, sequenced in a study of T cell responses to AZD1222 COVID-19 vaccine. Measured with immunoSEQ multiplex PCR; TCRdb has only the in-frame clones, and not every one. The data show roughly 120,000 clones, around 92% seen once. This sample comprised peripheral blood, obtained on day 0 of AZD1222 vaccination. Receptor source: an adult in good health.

DNA of the CDR3: TGTGCCAGCAGCCCACCCCCGGGGGCCTATGGCTACACCTTC. Encoded protein: CASSPPPGAYGYTF. This chain links TRBV7-8 with TRBJ1-2; TRBD1 might be the D (6 bases). The CDR3 is made up of 14 amino acids. Germline CDR1 reads SGHVS; CDR2 reads FQNEAQ. The V end lost 5 bases, the J end lost 4 bases, and 14 bases lay between the germline ends.

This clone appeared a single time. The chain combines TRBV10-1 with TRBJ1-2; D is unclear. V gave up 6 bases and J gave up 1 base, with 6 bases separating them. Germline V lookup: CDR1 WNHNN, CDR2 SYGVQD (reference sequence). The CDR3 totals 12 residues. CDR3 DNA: TGCGCCAGCAGCCCGAATAACTATGGCTACACCTTC. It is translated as CASSPNNYGYTF.

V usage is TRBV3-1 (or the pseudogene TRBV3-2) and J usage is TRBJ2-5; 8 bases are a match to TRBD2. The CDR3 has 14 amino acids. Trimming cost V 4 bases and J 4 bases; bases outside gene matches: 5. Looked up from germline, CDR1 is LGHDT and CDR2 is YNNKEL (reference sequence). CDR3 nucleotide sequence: TGTGCCAGCAGCCGGAGCGGGGGAGGAGAGACCCAGTACTTC. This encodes CASSRSGGGETQYF.

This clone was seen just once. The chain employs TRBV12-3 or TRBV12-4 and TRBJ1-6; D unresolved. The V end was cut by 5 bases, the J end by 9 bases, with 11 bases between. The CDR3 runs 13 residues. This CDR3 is CASSPPATSPLHF. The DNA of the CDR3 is TGTGCCAGCAGTCCCCCCGCGACTTCACCCCTCCACTTT.

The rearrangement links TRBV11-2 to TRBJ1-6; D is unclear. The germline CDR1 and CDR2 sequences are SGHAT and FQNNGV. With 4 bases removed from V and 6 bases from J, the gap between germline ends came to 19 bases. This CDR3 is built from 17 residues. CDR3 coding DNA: TGTGCCAGCAGCTACCGACAAGGCAGAGCCTTTAATTCACCCCTCCACTTT. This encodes CASSYRQGRAFNSPLHF.

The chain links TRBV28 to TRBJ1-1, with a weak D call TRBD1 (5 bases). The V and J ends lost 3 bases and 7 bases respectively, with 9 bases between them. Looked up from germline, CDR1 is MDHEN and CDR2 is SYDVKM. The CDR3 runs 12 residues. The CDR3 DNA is TGTGCCAGCAGTTTTGTGGGGCTTGAAGCTTTCTTT. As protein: CASSFVGLEAFF. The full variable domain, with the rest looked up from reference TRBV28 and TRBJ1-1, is DVKVTQSSRYLVKRTGEKVFLECVQDMDHENMFWYRQDPGLGLRLIYFSYDVKMKEKGDIPEGYSVSREKKERFSLILESASTNQTSMYLCASSFVGLEAFFGQGTRLTVV.

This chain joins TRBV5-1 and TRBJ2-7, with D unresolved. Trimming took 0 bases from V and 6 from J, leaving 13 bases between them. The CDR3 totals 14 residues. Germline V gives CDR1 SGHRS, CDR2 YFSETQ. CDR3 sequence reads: CASSLGPPGGEQYF. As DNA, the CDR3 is TGCGCCAGCAGCTTGGGTCCCCCCGGCGGCGAGCAGTACTTC.

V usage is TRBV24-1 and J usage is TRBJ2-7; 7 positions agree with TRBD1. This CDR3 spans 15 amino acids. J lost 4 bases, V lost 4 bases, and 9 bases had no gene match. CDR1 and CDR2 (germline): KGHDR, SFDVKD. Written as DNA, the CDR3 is TGTGCCACCAGTGACCTCGACAGGGTTTTATACGAGCAGTACTTC. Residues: CATSDLDRVLYEQYF.

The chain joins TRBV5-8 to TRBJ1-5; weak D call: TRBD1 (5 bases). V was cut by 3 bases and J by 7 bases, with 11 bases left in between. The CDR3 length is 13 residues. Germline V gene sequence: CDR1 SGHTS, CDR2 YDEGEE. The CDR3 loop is CASSWGEFQPQHF. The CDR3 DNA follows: TGTGCCAGCAGCTGGGGGGAGTTCCAGCCCCAGCATTTT.

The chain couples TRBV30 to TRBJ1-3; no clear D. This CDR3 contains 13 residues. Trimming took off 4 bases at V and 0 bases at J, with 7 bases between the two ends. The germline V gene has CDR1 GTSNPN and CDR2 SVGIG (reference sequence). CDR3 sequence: CAWTLGSGNTIYF. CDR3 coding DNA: TGTGCCTGGACGTTAGGCTCTGGAAACACCATATATTTT.

Here the CDR3 reads CASSHNEKLFF. The DNA for the CDR3 is TGCGCCAGCAGCCATAATGAAAAACTGTTTTTT. The genes are TRBV4-1 and TRBJ1-4; D not certain. Germline values: CDR1 MGHRA, CDR2 YSYEKL. With 3 bases removed from V and 4 bases from J, the gap between germline ends came to 0 bases. CDR3 length: 11 amino acids.

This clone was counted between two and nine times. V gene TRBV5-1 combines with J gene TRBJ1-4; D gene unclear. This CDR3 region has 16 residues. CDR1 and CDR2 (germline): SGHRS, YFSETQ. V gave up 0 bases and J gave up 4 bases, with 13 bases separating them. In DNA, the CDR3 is TGCGCCAGCAGCTTGGGAATCGGAACCTATAATGAAAAACTGTTTTTT. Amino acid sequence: CASSLGIGTYNEKLFF.

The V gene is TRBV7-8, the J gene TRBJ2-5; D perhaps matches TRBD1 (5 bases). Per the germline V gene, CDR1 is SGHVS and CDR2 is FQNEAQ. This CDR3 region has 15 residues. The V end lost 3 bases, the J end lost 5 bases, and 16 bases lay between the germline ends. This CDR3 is CASSFSQGYRETQYF. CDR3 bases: TGTGCCAGCAGCTTTAGCCAGGGTTATAGGGAGACCCAGTACTTC. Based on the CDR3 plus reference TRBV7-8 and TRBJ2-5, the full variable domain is GAGVSQSPRYKVAKRGQDVALRCDPISGHVSLFWYQQALGQGPEFLTYFQNEAQLDKSGLPSDRFFAERPEGSVSTLKIQRTQQEDSAVYLCASSFSQGYRETQYFGPGTRLLVL.

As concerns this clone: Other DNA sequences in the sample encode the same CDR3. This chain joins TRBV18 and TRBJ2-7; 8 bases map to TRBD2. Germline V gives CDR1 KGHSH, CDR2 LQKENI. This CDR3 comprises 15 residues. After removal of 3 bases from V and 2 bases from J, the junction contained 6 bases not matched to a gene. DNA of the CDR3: TGTGCCAGCTCACCCCCAGCGGGAGCAGCCTACGAGCAGTACTTC. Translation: CASSPPAGAAYEQYF.